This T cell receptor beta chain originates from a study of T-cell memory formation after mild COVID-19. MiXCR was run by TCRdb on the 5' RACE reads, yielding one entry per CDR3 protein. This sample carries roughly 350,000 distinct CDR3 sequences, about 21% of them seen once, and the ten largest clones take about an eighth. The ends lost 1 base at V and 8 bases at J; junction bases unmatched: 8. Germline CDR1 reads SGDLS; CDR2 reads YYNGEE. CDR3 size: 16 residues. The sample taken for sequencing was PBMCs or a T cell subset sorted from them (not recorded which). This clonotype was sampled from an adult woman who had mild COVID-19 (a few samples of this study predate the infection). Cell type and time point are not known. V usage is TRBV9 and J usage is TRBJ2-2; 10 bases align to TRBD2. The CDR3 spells CASSVLLAGDAGELFF. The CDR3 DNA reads TGTGCCAGCAGCGTACTTCTAGCGGGGGATGCGGGGGAGCTGTTTTTT.